The clone carrying this T cell receptor beta chain was seen only once. This record belongs to a study of patients and donors after allogeneic stem cell transplantation. Trimming cost V 2 bases and J 5 bases, with 10 bases left between them. This CDR3 has 13 residues. Germline V gene sequence: CDR1 MNHEY, CDR2 SMNVEV (reference sequence). MiXCR, applied by TCRdb to the RT-PCR reads, yields one record per CDR3 protein. The table lists about 89,000 distinct CDR3 sequences, 45% to 50% of them singletons. Source material: blood, either unsorted or a sorted T cell fraction (not recorded which). The TCR comes from a human donor who was either an allogeneic HSCT recipient or a stem cell or donor lymphocyte infusion donor (not recorded which). It is not recorded whose cells these are; they may come from a transplant donor. The rearrangement links TRBV27 to TRBJ2-7, with D possibly TRBD1 on 5 matching bases. The CDR3 bases are TGTGCCAGCAGTTTAAGGGGATTGAACGAGCAGTACTTC. The encoded protein is CASSLRGLNEQYF.